This T cell receptor beta chain emerged from a study of blood T cell repertoires in COVID-19. Overall study context: The United States, Italy and Spain supplied acute and convalescent COVID-19 samples.

Per the original data handling: Scientists estimated how many nucleated cells there were by amplifying reference gene primers. Some clones are missing from TCRdb's copy, which holds only in-frame ones; the method was immunoSEQ multiplex PCR. That table supplies the V and J calls and clone size; D and trimming were determined from the DNA. The repertoire holds almost 250,000 clones, around nine tenths seen once, with 4.1% in the top ten. Germline CDR1 is SGHTS and CDR2 is YDEGEE. The CDR3 has 15 residues. With 7 bases removed from V and 4 bases from J, the gap between germline ends came to 17 bases. The chain has TRBV5-8 and TRBJ2-2; TRBD2 might be the D (5 bases). This clonotype was obtained from a woman aged 25-40 years who had recovered from COVID-19. The sequencing sample was made of PBMCs or T cells enriched from blood (not recorded which). The CDR3 DNA is TGTGCCAGCCCATACAGACTACCTGGCACCGGGGAGCTGTTTTTT. Protein product: CASPYRLPGTGELFF.